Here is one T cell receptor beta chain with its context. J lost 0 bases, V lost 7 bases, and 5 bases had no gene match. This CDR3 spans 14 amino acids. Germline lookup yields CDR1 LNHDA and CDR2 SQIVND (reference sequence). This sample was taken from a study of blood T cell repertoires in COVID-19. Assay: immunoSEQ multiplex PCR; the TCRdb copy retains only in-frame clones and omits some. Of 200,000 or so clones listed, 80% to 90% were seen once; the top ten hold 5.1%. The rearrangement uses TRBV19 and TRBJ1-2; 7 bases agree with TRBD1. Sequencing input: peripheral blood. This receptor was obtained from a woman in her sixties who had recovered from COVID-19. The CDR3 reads CASTTQGSNYGYTF. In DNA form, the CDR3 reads TGTGCCAGTACCACACAGGGGTCTAACTATGGCTACACCTTC.